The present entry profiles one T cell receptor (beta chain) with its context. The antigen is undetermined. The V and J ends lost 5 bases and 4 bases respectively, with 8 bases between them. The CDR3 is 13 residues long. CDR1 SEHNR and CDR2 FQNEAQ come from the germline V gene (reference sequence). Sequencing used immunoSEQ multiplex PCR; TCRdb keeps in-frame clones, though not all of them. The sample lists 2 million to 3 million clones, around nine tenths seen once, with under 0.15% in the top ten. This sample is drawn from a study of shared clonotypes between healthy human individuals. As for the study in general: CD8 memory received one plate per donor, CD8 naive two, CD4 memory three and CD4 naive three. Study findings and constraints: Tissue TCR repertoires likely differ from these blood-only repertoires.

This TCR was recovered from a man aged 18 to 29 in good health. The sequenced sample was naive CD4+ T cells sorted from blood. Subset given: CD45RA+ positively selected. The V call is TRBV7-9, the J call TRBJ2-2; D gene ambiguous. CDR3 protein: CASSQDVTGELFF. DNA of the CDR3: TGTGCCAGCAGCCAGGACGTCACCGGGGAGCTGTTTTTT.